This TCR beta chain was recorded in a study of response to subunit inactivated influenza vaccine. Broader study findings: The authors put forward the suggestion that each seasonal influenza vaccination may bring in only a limited number of new T cells.

This clonotype was found many times. Its antigen is undetermined. After removal of 4 bases from V and 1 base from J, the junction contained 7 bases not matched to a gene. The CDR3 is 15 residues long. The V gene's germline CDR1 is SQVTM and CDR2 ANQGSEA. TCRdb redid the calling of the RT-PCR reads with MiXCR, one entry per CDR3 protein. The profile shows more than 700,000 distinct CDR3 sequences, approximately 21% of them singletons. Material: PBMCs from blood, obtained roughly 5 days after vaccination. The receptor was isolated from a middle-aged man who received an inactivated influenza vaccine. This chain connects TRBV29-1 to TRBJ2-1; TRBD2 matches at 7 bases. CDR3 sequence reads: CSVAGEGQSYNEQFF. The CDR3 DNA is TGCAGCGTTGCGGGGGAGGGCCAGTCCTACAATGAGCAGTTCTTC.